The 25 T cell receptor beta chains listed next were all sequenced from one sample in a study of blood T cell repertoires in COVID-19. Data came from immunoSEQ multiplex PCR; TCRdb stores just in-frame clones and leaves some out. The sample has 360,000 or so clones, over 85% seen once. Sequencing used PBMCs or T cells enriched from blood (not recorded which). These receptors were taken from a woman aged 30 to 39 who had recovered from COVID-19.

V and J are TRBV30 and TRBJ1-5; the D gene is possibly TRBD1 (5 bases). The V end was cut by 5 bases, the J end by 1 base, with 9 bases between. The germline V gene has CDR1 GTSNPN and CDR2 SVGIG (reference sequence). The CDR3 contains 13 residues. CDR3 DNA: TGTGCCTGGGGGCGGGACAGCAATCAGCCCCAGCATTTT. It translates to CAWGRDSNQPQHF.

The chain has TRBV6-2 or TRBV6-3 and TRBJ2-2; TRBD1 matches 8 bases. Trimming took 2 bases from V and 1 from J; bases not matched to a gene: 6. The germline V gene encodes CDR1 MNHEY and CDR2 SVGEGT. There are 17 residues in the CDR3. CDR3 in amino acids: CASSYPRTGRNTGELFF. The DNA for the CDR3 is TGTGCCAGCAGTTACCCACGGACAGGGCGGAACACCGGGGAGCTGTTTTTT.

CDR3 sequence reads: CASSLRGRGVYEQYF. CDR3 nucleotides: TGTGCCAGCAGTTTAAGGGGGCGAGGCGTCTACGAGCAGTACTTC. The rearrangement uses TRBV27 and TRBJ2-7; 7 positions match TRBD1. Losses at the gene ends were 2 bases for V and 3 bases for J; bases not matched to a gene: 7. The CDR3 totals 15 residues. Germline V CDR1 and CDR2: MNHEY, SMNVEV (reference sequence).

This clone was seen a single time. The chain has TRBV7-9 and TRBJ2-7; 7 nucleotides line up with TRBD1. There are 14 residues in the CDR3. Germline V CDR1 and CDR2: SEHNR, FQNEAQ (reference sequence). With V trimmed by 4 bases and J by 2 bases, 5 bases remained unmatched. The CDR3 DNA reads TGTGCCAGCAGCTCTCCGGGACAGACCTACGAGCAGTACTTC. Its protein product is CASSSPGQTYEQYF.

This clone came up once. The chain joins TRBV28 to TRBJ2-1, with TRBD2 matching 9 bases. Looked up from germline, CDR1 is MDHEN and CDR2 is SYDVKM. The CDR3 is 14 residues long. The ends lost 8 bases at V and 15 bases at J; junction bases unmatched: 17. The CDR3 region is CASSLVAGGPSMFF. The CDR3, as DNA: TGTGCCAGCTCCTTGGTGGCGGGAGGGCCCTCCATGTTCTTC.

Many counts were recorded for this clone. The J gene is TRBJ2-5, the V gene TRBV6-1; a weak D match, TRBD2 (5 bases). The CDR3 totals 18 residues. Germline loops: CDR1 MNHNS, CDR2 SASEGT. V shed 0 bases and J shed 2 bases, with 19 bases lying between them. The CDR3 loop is CASSEAAGAGTRQETQYF. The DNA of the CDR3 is TGTGCCAGCAGTGAAGCGGCGGGCGCAGGCACCCGTCAAGAGACCCAGTACTTC.

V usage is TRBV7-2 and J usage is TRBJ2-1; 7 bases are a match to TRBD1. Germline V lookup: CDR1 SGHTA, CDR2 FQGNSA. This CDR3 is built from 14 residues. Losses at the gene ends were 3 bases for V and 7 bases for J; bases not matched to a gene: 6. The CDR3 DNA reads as TGTGCCAGCAGCTTCCTCTTCAGGGGGAATGAGCAGTTCTTC. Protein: CASSFLFRGNEQFF.

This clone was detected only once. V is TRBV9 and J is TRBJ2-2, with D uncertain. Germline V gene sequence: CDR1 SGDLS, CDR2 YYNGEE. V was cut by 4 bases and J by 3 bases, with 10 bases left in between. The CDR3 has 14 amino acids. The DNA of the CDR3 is TGTGCCAGCAGCTCCCGAGAGGACACCGGGGAGCTGTTTTTT. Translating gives CASSSREDTGELFF.

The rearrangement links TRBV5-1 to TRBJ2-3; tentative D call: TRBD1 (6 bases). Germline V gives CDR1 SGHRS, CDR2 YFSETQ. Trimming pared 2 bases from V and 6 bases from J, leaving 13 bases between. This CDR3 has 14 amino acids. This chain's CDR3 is CASSFTGRGDTQYF. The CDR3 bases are TGCGCCAGCAGCTTCACAGGGAGAGGTGATACGCAGTATTTT. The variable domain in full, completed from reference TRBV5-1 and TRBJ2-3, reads KAGVTQTPRYLIKTRGQQVTLSCSPISGHRSVSWYQQTPGQGLQFLFEYFSETQRNKGNFPGRFSGRQFSNSRSEMNVSTLELGDSALYLCASSFTGRGDTQYFGPGTRLTVL.

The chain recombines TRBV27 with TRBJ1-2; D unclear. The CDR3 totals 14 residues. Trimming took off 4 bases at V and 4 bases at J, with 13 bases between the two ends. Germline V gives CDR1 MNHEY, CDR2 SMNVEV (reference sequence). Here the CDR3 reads CASSSRSEGYGYTF. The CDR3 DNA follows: TGTGCCAGCAGTTCCCGATCAGAGGGCTATGGCTACACCTTC.

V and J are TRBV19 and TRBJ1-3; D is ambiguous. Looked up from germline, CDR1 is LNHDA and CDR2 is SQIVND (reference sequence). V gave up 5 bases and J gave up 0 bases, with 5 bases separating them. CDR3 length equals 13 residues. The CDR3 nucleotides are TGTGCCAGTAGTCCCCTCTCTGGAAACACCATATATTTT. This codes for CASSPLSGNTIYF.

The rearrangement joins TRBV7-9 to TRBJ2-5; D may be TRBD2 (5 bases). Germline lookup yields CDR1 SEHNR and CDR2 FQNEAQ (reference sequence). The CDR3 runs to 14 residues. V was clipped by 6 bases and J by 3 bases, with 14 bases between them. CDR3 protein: CASSIRGTKETQYF. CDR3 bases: TGTGCCAGCAGTATTCGGGGTACCAAAGAGACCCAGTACTTC.

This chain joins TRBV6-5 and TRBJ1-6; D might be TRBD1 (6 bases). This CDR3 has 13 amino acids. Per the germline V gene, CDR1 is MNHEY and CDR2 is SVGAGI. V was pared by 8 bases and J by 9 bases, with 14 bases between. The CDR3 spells CASCRTASSPLHF. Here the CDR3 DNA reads TGTGCCAGCTGCAGGACAGCCAGTTCACCCCTCCACTTT.

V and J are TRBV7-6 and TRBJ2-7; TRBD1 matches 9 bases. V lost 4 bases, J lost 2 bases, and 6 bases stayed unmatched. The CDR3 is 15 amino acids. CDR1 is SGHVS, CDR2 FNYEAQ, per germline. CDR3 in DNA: TGTGCCAGCAGCTCGGGACAGGGACCCACCTACGAGCAGTACTTC. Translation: CASSSGQGPTYEQYF.

The CDR3 loop reads CASSASSVDSYEQYF. The DNA of the CDR3 is TGTGCCAGTAGTGCCTCTAGCGTCGACTCCTACGAGCAGTACTTC. The chain recombines TRBV19 with TRBJ2-7; TRBD2 might be the D (6 bases). This CDR3 has 15 amino acids. From germline, CDR1 is LNHDA and CDR2 SQIVND (reference sequence). The V end lost 5 bases, the J end lost 0 bases, and 14 bases lay between the germline ends.

The CDR3 DNA reads as TGTGCCAGCCCACCCGGCGACAGGGGTTACGATGGCTACACCTTC. Its protein is CASPPGDRGYDGYTF. This sequence joins TRBV19 and TRBJ1-2; 8 nucleotides agree with TRBD1. V trimming: 9 bases; J trimming: 6 bases; junction bases outside the gene matches: 15. The CDR3 is 15 amino acids. Germline V gene sequence: CDR1 LNHDA, CDR2 SQIVND (reference sequence).

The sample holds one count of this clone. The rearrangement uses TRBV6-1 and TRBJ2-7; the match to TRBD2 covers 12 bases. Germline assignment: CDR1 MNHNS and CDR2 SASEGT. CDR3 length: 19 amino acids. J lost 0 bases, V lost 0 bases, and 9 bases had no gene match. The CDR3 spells CASSEALRGLAGFSYEQYF. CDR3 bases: TGTGCCAGCAGTGAAGCGCTTCGCGGACTAGCGGGGTTCTCCTACGAGCAGTACTTC.

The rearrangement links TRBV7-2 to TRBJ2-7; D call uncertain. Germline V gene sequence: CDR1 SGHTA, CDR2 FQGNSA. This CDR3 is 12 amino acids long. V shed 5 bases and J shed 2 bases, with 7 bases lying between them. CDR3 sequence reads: CASSRRAYEQYF. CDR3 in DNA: TGTGCCAGCAGCCGACGGGCCTACGAGCAGTACTTC. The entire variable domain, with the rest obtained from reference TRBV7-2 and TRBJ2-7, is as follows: GAGVSQSPSNKVTEKGKDVELRCDPISGHTALYWYRQSLGQGLEFLIYFQGNSAPDKSGLPSDRFSAERTGGSVSTLTIQRTQQEDSAVYLCASSRRAYEQYFGPGTRLTVT.

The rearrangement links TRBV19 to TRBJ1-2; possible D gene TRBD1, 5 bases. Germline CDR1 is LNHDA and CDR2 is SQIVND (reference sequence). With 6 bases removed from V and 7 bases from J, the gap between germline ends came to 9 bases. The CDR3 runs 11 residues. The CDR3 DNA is TGTGCCAGTAGGTCAGGGCGTGGCTACACCTTC. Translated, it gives CASRSGRGYTF.

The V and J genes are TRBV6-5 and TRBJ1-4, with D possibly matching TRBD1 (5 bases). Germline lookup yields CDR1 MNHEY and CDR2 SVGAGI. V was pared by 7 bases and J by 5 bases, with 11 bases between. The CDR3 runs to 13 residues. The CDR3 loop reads CASMGGLNEKLFF. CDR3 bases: TGTGCCAGCATGGGGGGTTTGAATGAAAAACTGTTTTTT.

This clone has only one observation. CDR3 loop: CASSGGQGKLFF. CDR3 coding DNA: TGTGCCAGCAGTGGGGGACAGGGGAAACTGTTTTTT. This sequence joins TRBV2 and TRBJ1-4, with 10 bases fitting TRBD1. Trimming cost V 4 bases and J 11 bases; bases outside gene matches: 1. Per germline, CDR1 SNHLY and CDR2 FYNNEI. The CDR3 spans 12 residues.

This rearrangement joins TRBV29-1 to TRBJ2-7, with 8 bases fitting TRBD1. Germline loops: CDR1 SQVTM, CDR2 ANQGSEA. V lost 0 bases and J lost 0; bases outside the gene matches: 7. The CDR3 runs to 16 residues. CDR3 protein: CSVEERTGFHSYEQYF. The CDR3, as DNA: TGCAGCGTTGAAGAACGGACAGGGTTTCACTCCTACGAGCAGTACTTC.

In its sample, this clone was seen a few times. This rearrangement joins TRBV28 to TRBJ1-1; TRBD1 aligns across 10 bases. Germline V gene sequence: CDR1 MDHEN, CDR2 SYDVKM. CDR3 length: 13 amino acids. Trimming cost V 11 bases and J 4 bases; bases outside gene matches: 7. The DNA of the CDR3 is TGTGCCGGAGGCCGGGACAGGGGCACTGAAGCTTTCTTT. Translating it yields CAGGRDRGTEAFF.

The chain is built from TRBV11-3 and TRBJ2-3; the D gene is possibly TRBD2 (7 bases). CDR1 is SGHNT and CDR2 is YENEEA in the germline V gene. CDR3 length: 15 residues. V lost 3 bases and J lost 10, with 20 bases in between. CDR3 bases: TGTGCCAGCAGCTTGTATCGGGGGGCTGTATCTGCGCAGTATTTT. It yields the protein CASSLYRGAVSAQYF.

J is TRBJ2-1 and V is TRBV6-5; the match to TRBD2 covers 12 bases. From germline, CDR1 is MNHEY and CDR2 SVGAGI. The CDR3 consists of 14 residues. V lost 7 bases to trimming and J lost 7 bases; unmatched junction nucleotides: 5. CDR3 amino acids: CASTPSGRANEQFF. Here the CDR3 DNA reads TGTGCCAGCACTCCTAGCGGGAGGGCAAATGAGCAGTTCTTC.